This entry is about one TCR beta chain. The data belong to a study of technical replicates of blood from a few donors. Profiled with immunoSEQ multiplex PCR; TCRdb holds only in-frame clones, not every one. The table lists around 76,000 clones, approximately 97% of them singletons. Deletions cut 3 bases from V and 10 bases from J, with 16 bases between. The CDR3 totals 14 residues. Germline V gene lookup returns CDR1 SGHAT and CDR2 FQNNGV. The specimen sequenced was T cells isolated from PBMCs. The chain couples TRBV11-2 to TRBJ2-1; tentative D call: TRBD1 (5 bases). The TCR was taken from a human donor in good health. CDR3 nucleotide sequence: TGTGCCAGCAGCTTGGACACAGCGATGAGGGAGCAGTTCTTC. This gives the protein CASSLDTAMREQFF.